The 23 T cell receptor beta chains below all came from one sample that was sequenced in a study of cytomegalovirus exposure and HLA in healthy donors. The PCR used 60 Vbeta and 13 Jbeta primers. Clones were sequenced by immunoSEQ multiplex PCR, and TCRdb holds only the in-frame ones, with some missing. The sample holds some 120,000 clones, over 60% seen once. The sequenced sample consisted of PBMCs. These receptors were collected from a man aged 30-40 years in good health and CMV-seropositive.

V gene TRBV4-3 combines with J gene TRBJ2-3; perhaps TRBD1 as D (5 bases). The CDR3 runs to 17 residues. V gave up 5 bases and J gave up 2 bases, with 20 bases separating them. The germline V gene has CDR1 LGHNA and CDR2 YSLEER. CDR3 region: CASSEVRGRDNTDTQYF. CDR3 DNA: TGCGCCAGCAGCGAAGTAAGGGGCCGCGACAACACAGATACGCAGTATTTT.

The chain joins TRBV6-6 to TRBJ1-1, with D hard to call. This CDR3 is built from 15 residues. Germline loops: CDR1 MNHNY, CDR2 SVGAGI (reference sequence). V shed 2 bases and J shed 1 base, with 11 bases lying between them. The CDR3 here is CASSYGFRGNTEAFF. CDR3 nucleotide sequence: TGTGCCAGCAGTTACGGCTTCCGGGGGAACACTGAAGCTTTCTTT.

V is TRBV27 and J is TRBJ2-7; TRBD2 aligns across 13 bases. The V and J ends lost 3 bases and 4 bases, in that order; junction bases with no gene match: 9. Germline V gives CDR1 MNHEY, CDR2 SMNVEV (reference sequence). This CDR3 comprises 17 residues. This CDR3 is CASSLLLAGGPGYEQYF. In DNA, the CDR3 is TGTGCCAGCAGTTTGCTACTAGCGGGAGGGCCGGGGTACGAGCAGTACTTC.

On this clone itself: This sample also contains other DNA sequences that code for the same CDR3. J is TRBJ1-5 and V is TRBV19; possibly TRBD1 for D (6 bases). V was shortened by 6 bases and J by 4 bases, with 7 bases between the two germline ends. The CDR3 totals 12 residues. The germline V gene encodes CDR1 LNHDA and CDR2 SQIVND (reference sequence). CDR3 protein: CASRRGNQPQHF. DNA for the CDR3: TGTGCCAGTAGGAGGGGGAATCAGCCCCAGCATTTT.

This chain joins TRBV5-6 and TRBJ2-1; TRBD1 agrees at 7 bases. Germline CDR1 reads SGHDT; CDR2 reads YYEEEE. The CDR3 is 15 residues long. J lost 4 bases, V lost 9 bases, and 13 bases had no gene match. For the CDR3, the DNA is TGTGCCACCAAAGCCCGGGGACAGTTTTACAATGAGCAGTTCTTC. This gives the protein CATKARGQFYNEQFF.

The chain recombines TRBV5-1 with TRBJ1-2; D is undetermined. This CDR3 has 14 residues. V was shortened by 0 bases and J by 6 bases, with 12 bases between the two germline ends. Germline lookup yields CDR1 SGHRS and CDR2 YFSETQ. CDR3 region: CASSLALGQDGYTF. DNA for the CDR3: TGCGCCAGCAGCTTGGCGCTCGGCCAGGATGGCTACACCTTC.

This clone has just one count. The chain is built from TRBV7-3 and TRBJ1-1; D remains ambiguous. CDR3 length: 13 residues. CDR1 SGHTA and CDR2 FQGTGA come from the germline V gene. V was trimmed by 5 bases and J by 0 bases, leaving 7 bases between them. In DNA, the CDR3 is TGTGCCAGCAGCGCCCTATTGAACACTGAAGCTTTCTTT. The encoded protein is CASSALLNTEAFF.

The J gene is TRBJ2-3, the V gene TRBV5-1; 9 bases match TRBD2. The CDR3 sequence is 15 residues long. Germline V gene lookup returns CDR1 SGHRS and CDR2 YFSETQ. V dropped 3 bases and J dropped 9; count of bases not matched to a gene: 11. The CDR3 is CASSSEWGGGETQYF. The CDR3 DNA reads as TGCGCCAGCAGCTCTGAGTGGGGCGGGGGGGAAACGCAGTATTTT.

The genes are TRBV5-1 and TRBJ2-5; 7 nucleotides match TRBD2. This CDR3 is 14 amino acids long. CDR1 and CDR2 from the germline V gene are SGHRS and YFSETQ. J lost 2 bases, V lost 8 bases, and 9 bases had no gene match. The CDR3 region has the DNA TGCGCCAGTGGGGAAGCGGGGTTTCAAGAGACCCAGTACTTC. Protein sequence: CASGEAGFQETQYF.

The V call is TRBV4-2, the J call TRBJ2-1; TRBD2 agrees at 9 bases. The trim removed 1 base at V and 8 bases at J, leaving 9 bases unmatched. CDR3 length equals 16 residues. Looked up from germline, CDR1 is LGHNA and CDR2 is YNFKEQ. CDR3 residues: CASSQASGGLNHEQFF. CDR3 DNA sequence: TGTGCCAGCAGCCAAGCAAGCGGGGGGTTAAACCATGAGCAGTTCTTC.

The chain couples TRBV7-9 to TRBJ1-3, with D possibly TRBD1 on 5 matching bases. With 6 bases removed from V and 2 bases from J, the gap between germline ends came to 14 bases. Germline V gene lookup returns CDR1 SEHNR and CDR2 FQNEAQ (reference sequence). CDR3 length equals 15 residues. CDR3 DNA sequence: TGTGCCAGCAGGCAGGTCGGGGGGACTGGAAACACCATATATTTT. Translating it yields CASRQVGGTGNTIYF.

This rearrangement joins TRBV11-2 to TRBJ2-5; D possibly corresponds to TRBD2 (6 bases). The J call may be incorrect, as the DNA end agrees better with TRBJ2-7. The CDR3 has 14 amino acids. CDR1 SGHAT and CDR2 FQNNGV come from the germline V gene. The CDR3 loop reads CASSLTREPYEQYF. In DNA, the CDR3 is TGTGCCAGCAGCCTGACTAGAGAACCCTACGAGCAGTACTTC.

The genes are TRBV11-3 and TRBJ2-2; D not certain. Looked up from germline, CDR1 is SGHNT and CDR2 is YENEEA. The CDR3 is 13 residues long. V was shortened by 3 bases and J by 6 bases, with 8 bases between the two germline ends. In DNA, the CDR3 is TGTGCCAGCAGCTTTACAGTCTCCGGGGAGCTGTTTTTT. This gives the protein CASSFTVSGELFF. Drawing the rest from reference TRBV11-3 and TRBJ2-2, the complete variable domain is EAGVVQSPRYKIIEKKQPVAFWCNPISGHNTLYWYLQNLGQGPELLIRYENEEAVDDSQLPKDRFSAERLKGVDSTLKIQPAELGDSAVYLCASSFTVSGELFFGEGSRLTVL.

This clone was observed once. The chain carries TRBV25-1 and TRBJ2-7; 9 nucleotides align to TRBD1. V was clipped by 1 base and J by 5 bases; unmatched bases: 12. The CDR3 extends over 17 amino acids. Germline assignment: CDR1 MGHDK and CDR2 SYGVNS. The CDR3 coding sequence is TGTGCCAGCAGTGAATTGGAAACGACAGGGGGAAGGAACGAGCAGTACTTC. Protein sequence: CASSELETTGGRNEQYF.

J is TRBJ2-7 and V is TRBV27, with 9 bases fitting TRBD2. The junction had 6 bases not matched to a gene; V was cut back by 3 bases and J by 6 bases. CDR3 size: 14 residues. CDR1 MNHEY and CDR2 SMNVEV come from the germline V gene (reference sequence). CDR3 nucleotide sequence: TGTGCCAGCAGTTTTGCGGGAGGGCCCCCCGAGCAGTACTTC. It specifies CASSFAGGPPEQYF.

V usage is TRBV10-3 and J usage is TRBJ1-2, with 7 bases that match TRBD1. In germline, CDR1 is ENHRY, CDR2 SYGVKD. V was clipped by 10 bases and J by 6 bases; unmatched bases: 11. This CDR3 comprises 13 residues. The CDR3 nucleotides read TGTGCCACCCACGAGAGGGGGCGGGATGGCTACACCTTC. Translating it yields CATHERGRDGYTF.

This clone was detected only once. The CDR3 spells CAISEAVYGYTF. The CDR3 DNA is TGTGCCATCAGTGAGGCAGTCTATGGCTACACCTTC. The chain links TRBV10-3 to TRBJ1-2; D is unresolved. The germline V gene encodes CDR1 ENHRY and CDR2 SYGVKD. V was trimmed by 2 bases and J by 4 bases, leaving 5 bases between them. This CDR3 comprises 12 residues.

A few counts support this clone. Here the CDR3 reads CASSIELVGNTIYF. In DNA, the CDR3 is TGTGCCAGTAGTATCGAACTGGTCGGGAACACCATATATTTT. The V call is TRBV19, the J call TRBJ1-3; D remains ambiguous. Germline V gene data show CDR1 as LNHDA and CDR2 as SQIVND (reference sequence). This CDR3 is 14 amino acids long. V was clipped by 3 bases and J by 7 bases, with 13 bases between them.

J is TRBJ1-5 and V is TRBV2; 10 bases are a match to TRBD1. V lost 3 bases, J lost 9 bases, and 11 bases stayed unmatched. Germline V gene data show CDR1 as SNHLY and CDR2 as FYNNEI. The CDR3 contains 16 residues. For the CDR3, the DNA is TGTGCCAGCAGTGACGACAGGGGGCTCCTTGAGGGGCCCCAGCATTTT. It encodes CASSDDRGLLEGPQHF.

CDR3 nucleotide sequence: TGTGCCAGCATCCCCCGCCCGGGAGGCCGTCTTCACGAGCAGTACTTC. This gives the protein CASIPRPGGRLHEQYF. This sequence joins TRBV7-2 and TRBJ2-7, with TRBD2 matching over 7 bases. Germline CDR1 reads SGHTA; CDR2 reads FQGNSA. V trimming: 7 bases; J trimming: 5 bases; junction bases outside the gene matches: 17. This CDR3 spans 16 amino acids.

Note on this clone: Likely a read error: the CDR3 ends without its conserved phenylalanine or tryptophan. The DNA is left out, because the CDR3 cannot be placed on it with certainty; the CDR3 is given as TCRdb lists it. The chain has TRBV21-1 and TRBJ2-7; the listed D gene, TRBD2, was not tested against the DNA. TRBV21-1 is classified as a pseudogene. The CDR3 sequence runs 18 residues, both termini included. This CDR3 reads CASSKWASGAFIRAGGPL.

The chain combines TRBV6-6 with TRBJ1-1; D is unclear. This CDR3 is built from 12 residues. Trimming stripped 2 bases from V and 2 bases from J, with 3 bases between. Germline V gives CDR1 MNHNY, CDR2 SVGAGI (reference sequence). The CDR3 region has the DNA TGTGCCAGCAGTTACCTAAACACTGAAGCTTTCTTT. It encodes CASSYLNTEAFF.

The CDR3 DNA is TGTGCCAGTACTCCACTGGCTAGCCGGGAGCGGGATACGCAGTATTTT. Residues: CASTPLASRERDTQYF. The gene calls are TRBV19 and TRBJ2-3; maybe TRBD2 (6 bases). CDR1 is LNHDA, CDR2 SQIVND, per germline (reference sequence). Deletions cut 7 bases from V and 6 bases from J, with 23 bases between. This CDR3 is 16 amino acids long.